The clone carrying this T cell receptor (beta chain) appeared once. The antigen remains unidentified. This CDR3 is 14 amino acids long. The V end lost 5 bases, the J end lost 5 bases, and 12 bases lay between the germline ends. The V gene's germline CDR1 is SEHNR and CDR2 FQNEAQ (reference sequence). This record comes from a study of cytotoxic CD8 clonotypes in ibrutinib-treated CLL. At the level of the study: Partial response was seen in roughly 24 patients and complete response in 2; after median roughly 6 years, about 15 stayed remitted, about 12 progressed.

Study results and limitations: Public clonotypes showed up rarely, and on treatment they shrank or held steady. Patients with sustained remission and those progressing were sampled at differing times.

The repertoire was sequenced with immunoSEQ multiplex PCR; TCRdb's copy has only in-frame clones and lacks some. The sample contains under 200,000 clones, under 90% of which appear only once. The sequences come from PBMCs, collected after 24 months of ibrutinib treatment. The source is a human donor with chronic lymphocytic leukemia. V is TRBV7-9 and J is TRBJ1-4; D unresolved. Here the CDR3 DNA reads TGTGCCAGCAGCGCTCGGCAGCGGAATGAAAAACTGTTTTTT. Protein: CASSARQRNEKLFF.